This TCR beta chain stems from a study of blood T cells in healthy people across ages. The use of a sample-barcoded 5' primer and a J-beta primer mix characterized a second PCR of roughly 7 to 12 cycles. Each sample yielded at least 2.5 million CDR3-containing paired-end reads. TCRdb reprocessed the 5' RACE reads with MiXCR, giving one entry per CDR3 protein. The repertoire includes hundreds of thousands of distinct CDR3 sequences, approximately 60% of them detected once, and around 25% sits in the top ten. This clonotype was detected only a few times. Its matching antigen is unknown. Germline V gene sequence: CDR1 ENHRY, CDR2 SYGVKD. The CDR3 sequence is 14 residues long. After removal of 7 bases from V and 6 bases from J, the junction contained 8 bases not matched to a gene. Study-level results: The long-lived group displayed more naive CD4+ cells, plus higher diversity, than the aged donors did.

Sequencing was done on a sample of blood. The sequence came from a man in his forties in good health. The chain recombines TRBV10-3 with TRBJ2-3, with 9 bases matching TRBD2. The CDR3 here is CAIKPGLATDTQYF. CDR3 coding DNA: TGTGCCATCAAACCGGGACTAGCAACCGATACGCAGTATTTT.